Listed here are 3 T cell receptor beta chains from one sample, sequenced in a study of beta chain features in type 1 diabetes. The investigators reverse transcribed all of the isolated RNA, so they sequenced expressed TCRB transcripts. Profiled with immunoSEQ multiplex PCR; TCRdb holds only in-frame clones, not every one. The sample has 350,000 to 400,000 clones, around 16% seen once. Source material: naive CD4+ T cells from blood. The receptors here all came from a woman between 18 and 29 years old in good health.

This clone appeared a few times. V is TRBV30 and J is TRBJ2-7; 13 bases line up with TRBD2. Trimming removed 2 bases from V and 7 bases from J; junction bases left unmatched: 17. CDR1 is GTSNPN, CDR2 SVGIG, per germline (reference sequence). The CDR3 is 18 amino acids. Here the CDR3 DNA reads TGTGCCTGGAGTAGCCTACTAGCGGGAGGGCCCTCGACGAGGGAGCAGTACTTC. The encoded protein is CAWSSLLAGGPSTREQYF.

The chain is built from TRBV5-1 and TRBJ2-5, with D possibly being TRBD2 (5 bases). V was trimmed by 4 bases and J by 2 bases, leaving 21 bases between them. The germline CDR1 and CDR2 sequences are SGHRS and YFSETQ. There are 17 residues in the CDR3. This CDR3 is CASSPLRSGRVQETQYF. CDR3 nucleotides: TGCGCCAGCAGCCCCCTACGGTCGGGAAGGGTACAAGAGACCCAGTACTTC.

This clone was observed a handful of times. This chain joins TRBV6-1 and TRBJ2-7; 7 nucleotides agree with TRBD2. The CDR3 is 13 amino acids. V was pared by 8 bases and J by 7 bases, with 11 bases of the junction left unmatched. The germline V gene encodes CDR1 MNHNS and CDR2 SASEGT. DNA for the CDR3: TGTGCCAGCCTGGCGGGAGATTCCCCTGAGCAGTACTTC. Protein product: CASLAGDSPEQYF.